Below, one TCR beta chain is given with its context. Its specificity is not known. A roughly 220 ng quantity of DNA, 25,000 to 30,000 T cell genomes, went into the sorted-subset replicate PCRs. Profiled with immunoSEQ multiplex PCR; TCRdb holds only in-frame clones, not every one. The sample has roughly 1,000,000 clones; approximately 80% are singletons. This CDR3 contains 13 residues. V was pared by 5 bases and J by 7 bases, with 7 bases of the junction left unmatched. Germline V CDR1 and CDR2: MGHDK, SYGVNS. The data were taken from a study of shared clonotypes between healthy human individuals. The study, taken as a whole, reports: A generally larger estimated richness was seen in naive subsets than in memory subsets.

Sequences were obtained from memory CD4+ T cells from PBMCs. The subset here: CD45RA-negative fraction. V gene TRBV25-1 combines with J gene TRBJ2-7; 8 bases align to TRBD1. The TCR sequence derives from a man in his late teens or twenties in good health. Some clones in this sample may be carry-over from other donors' samples. DNA for the CDR3: TGTGCCAGCAGTACCCGGACAGGGAGGGAGCAGTACTTC. This encodes CASSTRTGREQYF.